The next 30 T cell receptor beta chains were all read from a single sample in a study of long-term antiretroviral therapy in people with HIV. An immunoSEQ assay, version v3.0, was performed at survey level. Assay used: immunoSEQ multiplex PCR; TCRdb lists only in-frame clones, some missing. This table holds approximately 24,000 clones, over 80% found once. The specimen was unsorted PBMCs, collected 1.8 years before starting antiretroviral therapy. The receptor set was obtained from a man aged 45-65 years with HIV.

The chain recombines TRBV30 with TRBJ2-5; the D is unclear. The V and J ends lost 1 base and 3 bases respectively, with 6 bases between them. There are 12 residues in the CDR3. Germline V gene sequence: CDR1 GTSNPN, CDR2 SVGIG (reference sequence). The DNA of the CDR3 is TGTGCCTGGAGTGAAAAAAAAGAGACCCAGTACTTC. It translates to CAWSEKKETQYF.

The chain carries TRBV6-6 and TRBJ1-3; D gene uncertain. The CDR3 length is 15 residues. The germline V and J ends were trimmed by 10 bases and 0 bases, with 16 bases remaining between them. Per germline, CDR1 MNHNY and CDR2 SVGAGI (reference sequence). The CDR3 coding sequence is TGTGCCACCACAATTGGACGGCTCTCTGGAAACACCATATATTTT. It translates to CATTIGRLSGNTIYF.

The genes are TRBV18 and TRBJ1-1; D gene unclear. CDR3 size: 14 residues. The V and J ends lost 0 bases and 4 bases respectively, with 9 bases between them. Germline V gene lookup returns CDR1 KGHSH and CDR2 LQKENI. CDR3 DNA: TGTGCCAGCTCACCACCGATGGGGAGCACTGAAGCTTTCTTT. It is translated as CASSPPMGSTEAFF.

The rearrangement joins TRBV28 to TRBJ1-5, with unresolved D. In germline, CDR1 is MDHEN, CDR2 SYDVKM. V lost 3 bases to trimming and J lost 5 bases, with 8 bases between them. This CDR3 is 13 amino acids long. CDR3 coding DNA: TGTGCCAGCAGTTTCAGCGGGGATCAGCCCCAGCATTTT. It yields the protein CASSFSGDQPQHF.

The rearrangement uses TRBV4-2 and TRBJ1-2; the D is unclear. Trimming removed 5 bases at V and 4 bases at J, with 23 bases between. CDR3 length: 17 amino acids. Germline CDR1 is LGHNA and CDR2 is YNFKEQ. The CDR3 region has the DNA TGTGCCAGCAGCACCAATCCTTCTCTCCTCCCGGTCTATGGCTACACCTTC. Residues: CASSTNPSLLPVYGYTF.

The chain carries TRBV29-1 and TRBJ1-4; a possible D gene is TRBD1 (5 bases). V lost 5 bases to trimming and J lost 4 bases, with 11 bases between them. CDR1 is SQVTM and CDR2 is ANQGSEA in the germline V gene. This CDR3 is built from 13 residues. The CDR3 reads CSVWGVDNEKLFF. CDR3 sequence (DNA): TGCAGCGTTTGGGGGGTCGATAATGAAAAACTGTTTTTT.

V is TRBV5-8 and J is TRBJ1-5, with 10 nucleotides matching TRBD1. In germline, CDR1 is SGHTS, CDR2 YDEGEE. CDR3 size: 17 residues. V was clipped by 4 bases and J by 5 bases; unmatched bases: 12. The DNA for the CDR3 is TGTGCCAGCAGCGGGGGACAGGGGATCAGGTATTATCAGCCCCAGCATTTT. Residues: CASSGGQGIRYYQPQHF.

This clone was seen just once. The chain recombines TRBV15 with TRBJ1-5; TRBD1 matches at 8 bases. This CDR3 region has 15 residues. Germline CDR1 LNHNV, CDR2 YYDKDF (reference sequence). Trimming took 2 bases from V and 8 from J; bases not matched to a gene: 8. This CDR3 reads CATSRQGAGYEPQHF. Here the CDR3 DNA reads TGTGCCACCAGCAGACAGGGGGCAGGATATGAGCCCCAGCATTTT.

The chain joins TRBV5-1 to TRBJ1-2; 8 bases agree with TRBD1. The CDR3 covers 15 residues. V shed 4 bases and J 5 bases; nucleotides not matched to a gene: 10. Germline values: CDR1 SGHRS, CDR2 YFSETQ. The CDR3 DNA reads as TGCGCCAGCAGCCATGGGGACAGGAGGTTATATGGCTACACCTTC. Residues: CASSHGDRRLYGYTF.

This chain links TRBV6-1 with TRBJ1-3; the D gene is possibly TRBD1 (5 bases). The ends were cut back, 2 bases at V and 3 bases at J, with 8 bases in the middle. The V gene's germline CDR1 is MNHNS and CDR2 SASEGT. This CDR3 is 14 amino acids long. This CDR3 is CASSEQGYGNTIYF. The CDR3 DNA sequence: TGTGCCAGCAGTGAACAGGGTTATGGAAACACCATATATTTT.

The DNA for the CDR3 is TGTGCCAGCAGTGAAGGACTAGCGGGGGTAAACACCGGGGAGCTGTTTTTT. Residues: CASSEGLAGVNTGELFF. The gene calls are TRBV25-1 and TRBJ2-2; 13 nucleotides align to TRBD2. The CDR3 runs 17 residues. Germline CDR1 is MGHDK and CDR2 is SYGVNS. The V segment lost 2 bases and the J segment 2 bases; nucleotides outside the gene matches: 2.

The chain uses TRBV6-5 and TRBJ2-7, with TRBD1 identical over 10 bases. V lost 0 bases, J lost 4 bases, and 3 bases stayed unmatched. There are 15 residues in the CDR3. Germline V gene lookup returns CDR1 MNHEY and CDR2 SVGAGI. CDR3 nucleotide sequence: TGTGCCAGCAGTTACTCCGGGACAGGGGATTACGAGCAGTACTTC. This codes for CASSYSGTGDYEQYF.

This clone was detected once. The gene calls are TRBV19 and TRBJ1-2; TRBD1 agrees at 11 bases. V trimming: 3 bases; J trimming: 7 bases; junction bases outside the gene matches: 4. Germline CDR1 is LNHDA and CDR2 is SQIVND (reference sequence). This CDR3 is built from 14 residues. The CDR3 DNA sequence: TGTGCCAGTAGTATCCGGACAGGGGGCCTTGGCTACACCTTC. It translates to CASSIRTGGLGYTF.

The J gene is TRBJ1-2, the V gene TRBV9, with D perhaps matching TRBD1 (6 bases). Germline V gene sequence: CDR1 SGDLS, CDR2 YYNGEE. The CDR3 covers 14 residues. Trimming removed 0 bases from V and 4 bases from J, with 10 bases in between. Here the CDR3 reads CASSVADSSYGYTF. The CDR3 nucleotides are TGTGCCAGCAGCGTAGCGGACAGTTCCTATGGCTACACCTTC.

The chain recombines TRBV7-3 with TRBJ1-2; D is possibly TRBD1 (5 bases). The germline CDR1 and CDR2 sequences are SGHTA and FQGTGA. V was cut by 5 bases and J by 7 bases, with 20 bases left in between. The CDR3 totals 15 residues. The CDR3 region has the DNA TGTGCCAGCAGCGCGGGTCAGGGCTCCGTATCTGGCTACACCTTC. Translated, it gives CASSAGQGSVSGYTF.

J is TRBJ1-3 and V is TRBV10-3; D uncertain. The CDR3 loop spans 12 amino acids. The V gene's germline CDR1 is ENHRY and CDR2 SYGVKD. Trimming removed 10 bases at V and 4 bases at J, with 11 bases between. CDR3 coding DNA: TGTGCCACGTACTTCGGAGGAAACACCATATATTTT. Translation: CATYFGGNTIYF.

The chain is built from TRBV28 and TRBJ1-5; no reliable D call. This CDR3 is built from 12 residues. Germline V gene data show CDR1 as MDHEN and CDR2 as SYDVKM. V gave up 2 bases and J gave up 6 bases, with 5 bases separating them. The CDR3 nucleotides read TGTGCCAGCAGTTTAATGGGTCAGCCCCAGCATTTT. It codes for CASSLMGQPQHF.

The rearrangement uses TRBV29-1 and TRBJ1-2; D unresolved. The CDR3 totals 13 residues. The germline V gene encodes CDR1 SQVTM and CDR2 ANQGSEA. V was cut by 3 bases and J by 4 bases, with 12 bases left in between. The CDR3 sequence is CSVDPSAVYGYTF. The CDR3, as DNA: TGCAGCGTTGACCCCAGTGCCGTCTATGGCTACACCTTC.

The chain combines TRBV5-1 with TRBJ1-6; perhaps TRBD1 as D (6 bases). This CDR3 has 16 amino acids. The germline V gene has CDR1 SGHRS and CDR2 YFSETQ. Between the trimmed V and J ends, which lost 0 bases and 7 bases, there was a span of 14 bases. The DNA for the CDR3 is TGCGCCAGCAGCTTGGCCGGCCGGGGGCTAAATTCACCCCTCCACTTT. It translates to CASSLAGRGLNSPLHF.

This clone has a single count. CDR3 bases: TGTGCCAGCAGCGTTGGACAGGCCACCTCCTACGAGCAGTACTTC. Amino acids: CASSVGQATSYEQYF. The genes are TRBV9 and TRBJ2-7, with 7 nucleotides matching TRBD1. The CDR3 loop spans 15 amino acids. The J segment lost 0 bases and the V segment lost 2 bases, leaving 5 bases of the junction unmatched. Germline V CDR1 and CDR2: SGDLS, YYNGEE.

This chain links TRBV28 with TRBJ1-2; TRBD1 might be the D (5 bases). The CDR3 runs to 15 residues. Germline CDR1 reads MDHEN; CDR2 reads SYDVKM. The V end lost 6 bases, the J end lost 3 bases, and 17 bases lay between the germline ends. The CDR3 DNA follows: TGTGCCAGCAGCACCGTCGGGGGTTTGGACTATGGCTACACCTTC. Translating gives CASSTVGGLDYGYTF.

The chain couples TRBV6-1 to TRBJ1-6; D uncertain. The V gene's germline CDR1 is MNHNS and CDR2 SASEGT. Trimming cost V 6 bases and J 1 base, with 7 bases left between them. The CDR3 is 14 amino acids. CDR3 in DNA: TGTGCCAGCAGCCAGGAATCCTATAATTCACCCCTCCACTTT. Translating gives CASSQESYNSPLHF.

This clone has a handful of counts. The gene calls are TRBV12-5 and TRBJ2-7; TRBD1 might be the D (5 bases). In germline, CDR1 is LGHNT, CDR2 FRNRAP. V gave up 7 bases and J gave up 2 bases, with 15 bases separating them. The CDR3 is 14 amino acids. CDR3 amino acids: CASAKAGSAYEQYF. The CDR3 bases are TGTGCTAGTGCCAAAGCAGGGTCTGCCTACGAGCAGTACTTC.

This clone was recorded once. The rearrangement uses TRBV29-1 and TRBJ1-1; TRBD1 matches 8 bases. V lost 0 bases to trimming and J lost 6 bases; unmatched junction nucleotides: 18. Germline V gene lookup returns CDR1 SQVTM and CDR2 ANQGSEA. The CDR3 spans 18 residues. In DNA form, the CDR3 reads TGCAGCGTTGAAGATGTGACGGCAGGGGGCGCAGGTTGGGCTGAAGCTTTCTTT. This sequence encodes CSVEDVTAGGAGWAEAFF.

The chain carries TRBV18 and TRBJ1-6; a weak D match, TRBD1 (6 bases). Trimming took 2 bases from V and 7 from J, leaving 12 bases between them. The germline V gene has CDR1 KGHSH and CDR2 LQKENI. This CDR3 region has 15 residues. The CDR3 is CASSPGAGTNSPLHF. The CDR3 DNA reads as TGTGCCAGCTCACCAGGGGCTGGGACAAATTCACCCCTCCACTTT.

The chain recombines TRBV7-9 with TRBJ2-1; D is perhaps TRBD1 or TRBD2 (6 bases each). The CDR3 sequence is 16 residues long. Germline values: CDR1 SEHNR, CDR2 FQNEAQ (reference sequence). Trimming took off 1 base at V and 9 bases at J, with 19 bases between the two ends. The CDR3 loop is CASSLGGGGIVGEQFF. CDR3 in DNA: TGTGCCAGCAGCTTAGGAGGGGGAGGAATCGTCGGTGAGCAGTTCTTC.

The gene calls are TRBV27 and TRBJ1-6; D not resolved. This CDR3 has 18 residues. The ends were cut back, 1 base at V and 6 bases at J, with 19 bases in the middle. CDR1 is MNHEY and CDR2 is SMNVEV in the germline V gene (reference sequence). The DNA of the CDR3 is TGTGCCAGCAGTTTATTGTCCCCGAACAAGGGCGGTAATTCACCCCTCCACTTT. The encoded protein is CASSLLSPNKGGNSPLHF.

V is TRBV5-1 and J is TRBJ2-3; unclear D gene. Trimming took off 4 bases at V and 7 bases at J, with 13 bases between the two ends. Germline V gives CDR1 SGHRS, CDR2 YFSETQ. The CDR3 loop spans 13 amino acids. DNA for the CDR3: TGCGCCAGCAGCACCATCCCAGACCATACGCAGTATTTT. Protein: CASSTIPDHTQYF. Full variable domain (outside the CDR3, taken from reference TRBV5-1 and TRBJ2-3): KAGVTQTPRYLIKTRGQQVTLSCSPISGHRSVSWYQQTPGQGLQFLFEYFSETQRNKGNFPGRFSGRQFSNSRSEMNVSTLELGDSALYLCASSTIPDHTQYFGPGTRLTVL.

The chain carries TRBV5-4 and TRBJ2-2, with TRBD1 identical over 7 bases. CDR1 is SGHNT, CDR2 YYREEE, per germline (reference sequence). With 0 bases clipped from V and 4 bases from J, the junction kept 3 bases outside the gene matches. The CDR3 sequence is 15 residues long. Here the CDR3 reads CASSLDRGRTGELFF. CDR3 nucleotide sequence: TGTGCCAGCAGCTTGGACAGGGGTCGCACCGGGGAGCTGTTTTTT.

The CDR3 region has the DNA TGTGCCAGCAGCAGGGACAGGGGGGTGGGCAATCAGCCCCAGCATTTT. This translates into CASSRDRGVGNQPQHF. V is TRBV7-2 and J is TRBJ1-5, with TRBD1 matching 11 bases. Per the germline V gene, CDR1 is SGHTA and CDR2 is FQGNSA. The V segment lost 5 bases and the J segment 2 bases; nucleotides outside the gene matches: 5. The CDR3 loop spans 16 amino acids.